This T cell receptor (beta chain) was profiled in a study of T cell responses to AZD1222 COVID-19 vaccine. In regard to this clone: Its antigen is unknown.

Study-wide results and caveats: In all cases, repertoires were sampled only after the peak T cell response. Spike-specific TCR breadth and depth rose after two AZD1222 doses.

Repertoires were generated with immunoSEQ multiplex PCR, while TCRdb's copy carries only in-frame clones and drops some. The table records roughly 200,000 clones, roughly 92% of them present only once. The sample consisted of peripheral blood, taken 28 days after the second dose of the MenACWY control vaccine. This clonotype originated in an adult who received the MenACWY meningococcal vaccine as a control.

The CDR3 is CASSLRQGISGANVLTF. As DNA, the CDR3 is TGTGCCAGCAGCTTAAGACAGGGGATCTCTGGGGCCAACGTCCTGACTTTC. The V call is TRBV7-3, the J call TRBJ2-6; 8 bases fit TRBD1. The V gene's germline CDR1 is SGHTA and CDR2 FQGTGA. V shed 1 base and J 0 bases; nucleotides not matched to a gene: 2. CDR3 size: 17 residues.